One and the same sample provided the 15 T cell receptor beta chains below, sequenced in a study of blood T cell repertoires in COVID-19. TCRdb's table, derived via immunoSEQ multiplex PCR, lists solely in-frame clones and lacks some. This sample has some 180,000 clones; 85% to 90% occur once, and the top ten carry approximately 5.6%. The sample comprised peripheral blood. These receptors came from a man in his forties with active or convalescent COVID-19.

The rearrangement links TRBV5-1 to TRBJ1-1; D unclear. Trimming took 0 bases from V and 1 from J, leaving 7 bases between them. This CDR3 contains 14 residues. Germline V gene data show CDR1 as SGHRS and CDR2 as YFSETQ. Here the CDR3 DNA reads TGCGCCAGCAGCTTGGACCCAGGGAACACTGAAGCTTTCTTT. Translated: CASSLDPGNTEAFF.

This sequence joins TRBV6-5 and TRBJ2-3; D remains unclear. The CDR3 totals 14 residues. Germline CDR1 MNHEY, CDR2 SVGAGI. Deletions cut 7 bases from V and 1 base from J, with 12 bases between. The CDR3 is CASTDDFRTDTQYF. CDR3 nucleotides: TGTGCCAGCACCGACGACTTTCGCACAGATACGCAGTATTTT.

The chain uses TRBV14 and TRBJ1-2; D gene unclear. The V end lost 4 bases, the J end lost 0 bases, and 21 bases lay between the germline ends. The CDR3 extends over 18 amino acids. Germline loops: CDR1 SGHDN, CDR2 FVKESK. The CDR3 spells CASSLLTRESDPNYGYTF. CDR3 sequence (DNA): TGTGCCAGCAGCCTCCTCACGAGGGAGTCGGATCCTAACTATGGCTACACCTTC.

V and J are TRBV28 and TRBJ2-7; 7 nucleotides line up with TRBD2. This CDR3 spans 15 amino acids. The junction had 11 bases not matched to a gene; V was cut back by 3 bases and J by 6 bases. Germline CDR1 reads MDHEN; CDR2 reads SYDVKM. CDR3 residues: CASSFPNRRGIEQYF. The DNA for the CDR3 is TGTGCCAGCAGTTTTCCTAATAGGCGGGGGATCGAGCAGTACTTC.

The genes are TRBV20-1 and TRBJ1-1; D possibly corresponds to TRBD1 (5 bases). The V gene lost 0 bases and the J gene lost 9 bases, with 8 bases spanning the gap. The CDR3 has 11 residues. Germline CDR1 is DFQATT and CDR2 is SNEGSKA (reference sequence). CDR3 sequence: CSARDRAKAFF. The CDR3 DNA reads TGCAGTGCTAGAGACAGGGCTAAAGCTTTCTTT.

The DNA for the CDR3 is TGTGCCAGCAGTGCCCGGGACAGGCAAATCACAGATACGCAGTATTTT. Amino acid sequence: CASSARDRQITDTQYF. The gene calls are TRBV6-1 and TRBJ2-3, with 8 nucleotides matching TRBD1. Germline CDR1 reads MNHNS; CDR2 reads SASEGT. The CDR3 loop spans 16 amino acids. The J segment lost 2 bases and the V segment lost 4 bases, leaving 8 bases of the junction unmatched.

The chain has TRBV12-3 or TRBV12-4 and TRBJ1-1, with no clear D. Trimming stripped 8 bases from V and 5 bases from J, with 15 bases between. The CDR3 consists of 13 residues. The CDR3 region has the DNA TGTGCCAGCGGAGTCAGAGGAGGGACTGAAGCTTTCTTT. Translated: CASGVRGGTEAFF.

This clone showed up just once. The J gene is TRBJ2-3, the V gene TRBV4-3, with 8 bases lining up with TRBD2. The CDR3 sequence is 20 residues long. Germline CDR1 and CDR2: LGHNA and YSLEER. Trimming cost V 4 bases and J 0 bases; bases outside gene matches: 18. The CDR3 DNA follows: TGCGCCAGCAGCCGTATACTAGCGACGGGGGGGACCTCTAGCACAGATACGCAGTATTTT. Translating it yields CASSRILATGGTSSTDTQYF.

This chain connects TRBV2 to TRBJ1-1; the D is unclear. The germline CDR1 and CDR2 sequences are SNHLY and FYNNEI. The CDR3 is 11 residues long. The V end was cut by 6 bases, the J end by 6 bases, with 8 bases between. The CDR3 sequence: CASSGLAEAFF. The CDR3 bases are TGTGCCAGCAGCGGACTAGCTGAAGCTTTCTTT. Full variable domain (remainder filled in from reference TRBV2 and TRBJ1-1): EPEVTQTPSHQVTQMGQEVILRCVPISNHLYFYWYRQILGQKVEFLVSFYNNEISEKSEIFDDQFSVERPDGSNFTLKIRSTKLEDSAMYFCASSGLAEAFFGQGTRLTVV.

V usage is TRBV28 and J usage is TRBJ1-6; 8 nucleotides match TRBD1. The V and J ends lost 2 bases and 9 bases, in that order; junction bases with no gene match: 6. The CDR3 covers 15 residues. Germline V gene sequence: CDR1 MDHEN, CDR2 SYDVKM. The CDR3 spells CASSLMGQGASPLHF. In nucleotides, the CDR3 is TGTGCCAGCAGTTTAATGGGGCAGGGGGCTTCACCCCTCCACTTT.

The rearrangement links TRBV5-1 to TRBJ1-1, with 10 bases matching TRBD1. J was trimmed by 7 bases and V by 4 bases; bases with no gene match: 7. This CDR3 contains 14 residues. Germline V gives CDR1 SGHRS, CDR2 YFSETQ. CDR3 residues: CASSLDRGNYEAFF. In nucleotides, the CDR3 is TGCGCCAGCAGCCTGGACAGGGGGAATTATGAAGCTTTCTTT.

V and J are TRBV19 and TRBJ1-3; 8 bases match TRBD1. This CDR3 has 17 amino acids. Germline values: CDR1 LNHDA, CDR2 SQIVND (reference sequence). J gave up 0 bases and V 7 bases, and 11 bases lay outside the gene matches. CDR3 region: CASIERHRGNSGNTIYF. CDR3 DNA: TGTGCCAGTATAGAGAGGCACAGGGGGAACTCTGGAAACACCATATATTTT.

The rearrangement joins TRBV19 to TRBJ2-7; tentatively, D is TRBD2 (5 bases). This CDR3 contains 13 residues. Germline CDR1 and CDR2: LNHDA and SQIVND (reference sequence). V lost 11 bases and J lost 5, with 19 bases in between. The CDR3 is CAPNEGDGHEQYF. CDR3 nucleotides: TGTGCCCCCAACGAGGGAGACGGGCACGAGCAGTACTTC.

This clone was seen just once. The CDR3 here is CASSGTGIYGYTF. CDR3 coding DNA: TGTGCCAGCAGTGGTACAGGCATCTATGGCTACACCTTC. The chain couples TRBV2 to TRBJ1-2; D might be TRBD1 (5 bases). This CDR3 spans 13 amino acids. The V end was cut by 4 bases, the J end by 4 bases, with 10 bases between. Looked up from germline, CDR1 is SNHLY and CDR2 is FYNNEI.

The rearrangement uses TRBV7-9 and TRBJ2-1; the match to TRBD2 covers 12 bases. The CDR3 runs to 17 residues. Germline lookup yields CDR1 SEHNR and CDR2 FQNEAQ (reference sequence). The trim removed 3 bases at V and 4 bases at J, leaving 7 bases unmatched. CDR3 protein: CASSFASGRAVYNEQFF. In DNA, the CDR3 is TGTGCCAGCAGCTTTGCTAGCGGGAGGGCGGTTTACAATGAGCAGTTCTTC.